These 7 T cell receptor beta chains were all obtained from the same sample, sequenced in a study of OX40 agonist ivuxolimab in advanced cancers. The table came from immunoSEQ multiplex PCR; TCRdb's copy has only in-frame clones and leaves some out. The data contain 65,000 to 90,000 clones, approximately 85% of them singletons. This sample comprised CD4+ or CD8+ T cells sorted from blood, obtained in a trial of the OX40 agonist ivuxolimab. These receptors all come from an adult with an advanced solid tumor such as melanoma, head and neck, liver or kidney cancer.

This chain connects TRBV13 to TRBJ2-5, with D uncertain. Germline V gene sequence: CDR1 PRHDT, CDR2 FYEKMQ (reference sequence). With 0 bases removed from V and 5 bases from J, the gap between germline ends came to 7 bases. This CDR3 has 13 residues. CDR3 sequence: CASSLGPGETQYF. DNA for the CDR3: TGTGCCAGCAGCTTAGGCCCCGGGGAGACCCAGTACTTC. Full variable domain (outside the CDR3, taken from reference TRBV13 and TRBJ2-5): AAGVIQSPRHLIKEKRETATLKCYPIPRHDTVYWYQQGPGQDPQFLISFYEKMQSDKGSIPDRFSAQQFSDYHSELNMSSLELGDSALYFCASSLGPGETQYFGPGTRLLVL.

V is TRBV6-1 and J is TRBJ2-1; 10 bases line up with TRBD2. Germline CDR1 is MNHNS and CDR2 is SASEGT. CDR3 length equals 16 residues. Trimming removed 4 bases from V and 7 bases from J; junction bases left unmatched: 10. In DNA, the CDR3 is TGTGCCAGCAGTGTGGACAGCGGGGGGGCGTGGAATGAGCAGTTCTTC. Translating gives CASSVDSGGAWNEQFF.

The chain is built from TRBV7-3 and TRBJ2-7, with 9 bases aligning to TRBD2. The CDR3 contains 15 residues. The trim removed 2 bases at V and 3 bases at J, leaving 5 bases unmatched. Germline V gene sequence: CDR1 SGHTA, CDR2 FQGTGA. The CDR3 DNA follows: TGTGCCAGCAGCTTAGCTAGCGGGGCCGGCTACGAGCAGTACTTC. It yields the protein CASSLASGAGYEQYF.

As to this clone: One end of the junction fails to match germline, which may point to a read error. For the CDR3, the DNA is TGTGCCAGCAGCTCCGCGGACAGCTATGGCTACTCCTTC. Protein sequence: CASSSADSYGYSF. V is TRBV5-4 and J is TRBJ1-2; perhaps TRBD1 as D (6 bases). This CDR3 has 13 residues. Germline CDR1 SGHNT, CDR2 YYREEE (reference sequence). Drawing the rest from reference TRBV5-4 and TRBJ1-2, the complete variable domain is ETGVTQSPTHLIKTRGQQVTLRCSSQSGHNTVSWYQQALGQGPQFIFQYYREEENGRGNFPPRFSGLQFPNYSSELNVNALELDDSALYLCASSSADSYGYSFGSGTRLTVV.

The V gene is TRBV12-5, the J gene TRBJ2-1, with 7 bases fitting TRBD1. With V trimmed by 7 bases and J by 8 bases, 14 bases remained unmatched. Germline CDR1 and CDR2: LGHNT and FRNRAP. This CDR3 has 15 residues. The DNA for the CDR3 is TGTGCTAGTGCCATTGGCCAGGGGGTGTCCCATGAGCAGTTCTTC. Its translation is CASAIGQGVSHEQFF.

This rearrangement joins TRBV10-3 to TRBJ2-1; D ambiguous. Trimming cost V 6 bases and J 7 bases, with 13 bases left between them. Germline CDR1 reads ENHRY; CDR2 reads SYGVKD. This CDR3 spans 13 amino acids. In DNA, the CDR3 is TGTGCCATCAGCTTCGAAGGGTGGAATGAGCAGTTCTTC. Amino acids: CAISFEGWNEQFF.

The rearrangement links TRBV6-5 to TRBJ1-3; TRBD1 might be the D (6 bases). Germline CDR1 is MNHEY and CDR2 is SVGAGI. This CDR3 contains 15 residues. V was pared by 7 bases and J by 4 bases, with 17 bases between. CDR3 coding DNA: TGTGCCAGCACGGACACCACAGGGTCCGGAAACACCATATATTTT. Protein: CASTDTTGSGNTIYF.